The clone carrying this TCR beta chain was found once. Its cognate antigen is unknown. This sample stems from a study of cytotoxic CD8 clonotypes in ibrutinib-treated CLL. Unmatched junction bases numbered 9, after V lost 4 bases and J lost 0 bases. The CDR3 sequence is 18 residues long. The germline V gene encodes CDR1 SGHDT and CDR2 YYEEEE. The data were produced by immunoSEQ multiplex PCR, yet TCRdb's version contains in-frame clones alone and is incomplete. Here the sample spans 150,000 to 200,000 clones, approximately 91% being singletons. Study observations and caveats: Age-matched healthy donor levels were exceeded by baseline clonality, which tracked circulating CD8+ T-cell counts.

The source material was PBMCs, sampled at disease progression, from a patient treated with ibrutinib. This sequence originates from a human donor with chronic lymphocytic leukemia. The J gene is TRBJ2-1, the V gene TRBV5-6; TRBD2 matches at 11 bases. The chain's CDR3 is CASSPGLAGTISYNEQFF. DNA of the CDR3: TGTGCCAGCAGCCCCGGACTAGCGGGTACAATCTCCTACAATGAGCAGTTCTTC.